A single sample is the source of the 14 T cell receptor beta chains below, sequenced in a study of cytomegalovirus exposure and HLA in healthy donors (dated by TCRdb to about 2017). Libraries were built with the immunoSEQ multiplex PCR assay. The multiplex PCR relied on a mix of 60 forward primers for TCR Vbeta segments and 13 reverse primers for TCR Jbeta segments. TCRdb mirrors the immuneACCESS table, restricted to in-frame sequences. Some clones are absent from its copies; in checked studies, under half trace to an unresolved V gene, and the reason for the others is unknown. Counted in this sample were around 130,000 clones; 65% to 90% of them appeared once. The ten most abundant clones make up around 1.2% of the sample. The sample taken for sequencing was PBMCs. The receptors shown here come from a girl between 2 and 10 years old in good health and CMV-seronegative.

The chain combines TRBV9 with TRBJ1-5; D is possibly TRBD1 (5 bases). Germline V gives CDR1 SGDLS, CDR2 YYNGEE. The CDR3 length is 15 residues. V shed 0 bases and J shed 0 bases, with 7 bases lying between them. CDR3 amino acids: CASSVGQGSNQPQHF. CDR3 coding DNA: TGTGCCAGCAGCGTAGGCCAGGGTAGCAATCAGCCCCAGCATTTT.

This clone came up a few times. This chain links TRBV4-2 with TRBJ1-4; D uncertain. Germline V gene sequence: CDR1 LGHNA, CDR2 YNFKEQ. Trimming removed 3 bases at V and 4 bases at J, with 9 bases between. The CDR3 consists of 14 residues. CDR3 residues: CASSQETDNEKLFF. CDR3 nucleotides: TGTGCCAGCAGCCAGGAAACAGATAATGAAAAACTGTTTTTT.

CDR3 nucleotides: TGCAGCGTTCAAACAGGGTGGAAAGACTATGGCTACACCTTC. It translates to CSVQTGWKDYGYTF. The chain joins TRBV29-1 to TRBJ1-2, with D perhaps TRBD1 (6 bases). Trimming pared 5 bases from V and 3 bases from J, leaving 16 bases between. Germline-derived CDR1 and CDR2 are SQVTM and ANQGSEA. There are 14 residues in the CDR3.

J is TRBJ1-2 and V is TRBV4-3, with D possibly TRBD1 on 5 matching bases. The germline V and J ends were trimmed by 0 bases and 2 bases, with 7 bases remaining between them. The CDR3 sequence is 14 residues long. Germline-derived CDR1 and CDR2 are LGHNA and YSLEER. CDR3 bases: TGCGCCAGCAGCCAAGATCACAGGAACTATGGCTACACCTTC. Translated: CASSQDHRNYGYTF.

The chain couples TRBV27 to TRBJ1-1; a possible D gene is TRBD1 (6 bases). Trimming stripped 2 bases from V and 1 base from J, with 11 bases between. The CDR3 length is 15 residues. CDR1 and CDR2 from the germline V gene are MNHEY and SMNVEV (reference sequence). DNA of the CDR3: TGTGCCAGCAGTTTAGGCCAGGGGAGGAACACTGAAGCTTTCTTT. This sequence encodes CASSLGQGRNTEAFF.

The chain combines TRBV7-2 with TRBJ2-1; 7 nucleotides align to TRBD2. V dropped 4 bases and J dropped 2; count of bases not matched to a gene: 11. This CDR3 is 17 amino acids long. In germline, CDR1 is SGHTA, CDR2 FQGNSA. CDR3 amino acids: CASSSHEGAGTYNEQFF. The DNA for the CDR3 is TGTGCCAGCAGCTCCCACGAGGGAGCGGGGACCTACAATGAGCAGTTCTTC.

The chain is built from TRBV30 and TRBJ1-3; D is uncertain. The CDR3 contains 15 residues. The V and J ends lost 3 bases and 2 bases respectively, with 14 bases between them. Germline-derived CDR1 and CDR2 are GTSNPN and SVGIG (reference sequence). The CDR3: CAWSLGAGPGNTIYF. The CDR3 nucleotides read TGTGCCTGGAGCCTGGGAGCAGGCCCTGGAAACACCATATATTTT.

The chain combines TRBV9 with TRBJ1-1; possibly TRBD1 for D (6 bases). The CDR3 has 13 residues. Germline assignment: CDR1 SGDLS and CDR2 YYNGEE. Trimming took off 3 bases at V and 7 bases at J, with 13 bases between the two ends. The DNA of the CDR3 is TGTGCCAGCAGCGGAAGGACAGTGGATGAAGCTTTCTTT. Translation gives CASSGRTVDEAFF.

The chain links TRBV25-1 to TRBJ1-5; a weak D match, TRBD1 (5 bases). V gave up 4 bases and J gave up 7 bases, with 17 bases separating them. Per germline, CDR1 MGHDK and CDR2 SYGVNS. The length of the CDR3 is 15 residues. CDR3 bases: TGTGCCAGCAGTGGCTCGGCGGGGTCAGGGCAGCCCCAGCATTTT. It codes for CASSGSAGSGQPQHF.

The chain combines TRBV13 with TRBJ1-1, with D tentatively TRBD1 (6 bases). Looked up from germline, CDR1 is PRHDT and CDR2 is FYEKMQ (reference sequence). The CDR3 contains 13 residues. V lost 5 bases and J lost 5, with 12 bases in between. The CDR3 coding sequence is TGTGCCAGCAGCATCCAGAGGGGGACTGAAGCTTTCTTT. Its protein is CASSIQRGTEAFF.

This clone was observed a few times. This chain links TRBV4-1 with TRBJ1-1; the match to TRBD1 covers 7 bases. The J segment lost 0 bases and the V segment lost 4 bases, leaving 2 bases of the junction unmatched. Per germline, CDR1 MGHRA and CDR2 YSYEKL. This CDR3 has 14 amino acids. The CDR3 reads CASSRGTVNTEAFF. CDR3 nucleotide sequence: TGCGCCAGCAGCCGCGGGACAGTGAACACTGAAGCTTTCTTT.

CDR3 residues: CASSVTSGTGELFF. In DNA, the CDR3 is TGTGCCAGCAGCGTAACTAGTGGCACCGGGGAGCTGTTTTTT. The rearrangement joins TRBV12-1 to TRBJ2-2; the table's D call, TRBD2, has no DNA check behind it. TRBV12-1 is a documented pseudogene. The CDR3 extends over 14 amino acids.

This clone was detected only a few times. The chain combines TRBV19 with TRBJ1-5; TRBD1 might be the D (5 bases). The CDR3 runs 14 residues. The germline V and J ends were trimmed by 3 bases and 6 bases, with 12 bases remaining between them. Per the germline V gene, CDR1 is LNHDA and CDR2 is SQIVND (reference sequence). The CDR3 DNA sequence: TGTGCCAGTAGTATTTCCCGGGACTTTCAGCCCCAGCATTTT. Translated, it gives CASSISRDFQPQHF.

V gene TRBV19 combines with J gene TRBJ2-1; 11 bases agree with TRBD2. The germline gives CDR1 LNHDA, CDR2 SQIVND (reference sequence). V lost 4 bases, J lost 4 bases, and 3 bases stayed unmatched. CDR3 length: 15 residues. The CDR3 nucleotides are TGTGCCAGTAGTACCTTAGCGGGAGGGTACAATGAGCAGTTCTTC. Translated, it gives CASSTLAGGYNEQFF.